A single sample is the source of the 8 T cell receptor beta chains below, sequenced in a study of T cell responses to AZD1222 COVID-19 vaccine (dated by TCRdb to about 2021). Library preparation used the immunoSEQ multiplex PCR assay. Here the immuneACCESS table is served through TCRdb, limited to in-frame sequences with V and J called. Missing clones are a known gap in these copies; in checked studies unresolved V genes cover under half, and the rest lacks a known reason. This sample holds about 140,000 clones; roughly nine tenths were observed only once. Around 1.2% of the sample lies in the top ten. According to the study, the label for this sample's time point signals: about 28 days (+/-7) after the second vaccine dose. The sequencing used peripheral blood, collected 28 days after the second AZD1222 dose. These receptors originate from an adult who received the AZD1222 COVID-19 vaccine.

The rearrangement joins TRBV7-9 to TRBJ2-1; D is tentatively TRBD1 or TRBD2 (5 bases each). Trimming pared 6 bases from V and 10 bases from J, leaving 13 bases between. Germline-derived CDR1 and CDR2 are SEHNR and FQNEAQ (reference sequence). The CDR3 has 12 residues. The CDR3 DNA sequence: TGTGCCAGCAGACTAACAGGAGGCGAGCAGTTCTTC. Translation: CASRLTGGEQFF. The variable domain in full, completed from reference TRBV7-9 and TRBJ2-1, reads DTGVSQNPRHKITKRGQNVTFRCDPISEHNRLYWYRQTLGQGPEFLTYFQNEAQLEKSRLLSDRFSAERPKGSFSTLEIQRTEQGDSAMYLCASRLTGGEQFFGPGTRLTVL.

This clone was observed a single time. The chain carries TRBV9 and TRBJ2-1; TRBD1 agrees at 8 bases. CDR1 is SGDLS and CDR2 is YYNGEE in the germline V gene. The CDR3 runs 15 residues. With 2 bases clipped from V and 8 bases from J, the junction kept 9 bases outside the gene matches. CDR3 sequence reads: CASSVQGQGKYEQFF. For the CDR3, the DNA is TGTGCCAGCAGCGTCCAAGGACAGGGAAAATATGAGCAGTTCTTC.

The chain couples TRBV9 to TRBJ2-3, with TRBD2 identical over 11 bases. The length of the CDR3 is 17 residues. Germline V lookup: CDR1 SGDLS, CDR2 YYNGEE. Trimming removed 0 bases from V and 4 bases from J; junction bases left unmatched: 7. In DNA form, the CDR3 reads TGTGCCAGCAGCGTAGAGGAAACTAGCGGGAGCGCAGATACGCAGTATTTT. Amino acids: CASSVEETSGSADTQYF.

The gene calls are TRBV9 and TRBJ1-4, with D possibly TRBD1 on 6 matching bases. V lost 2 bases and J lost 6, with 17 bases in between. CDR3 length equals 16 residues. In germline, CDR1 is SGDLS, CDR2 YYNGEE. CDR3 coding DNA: TGTGCCAGCAGCGTCACCCCAGGGGTGGAGGATGAAAAACTGTTTTTT. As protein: CASSVTPGVEDEKLFF.

CDR3 protein: CASSEAGGTGDYEQYF. The CDR3 bases are TGTGCCAGCAGTGAAGCGGGGGGGACAGGGGACTACGAGCAGTACTTC. The chain joins TRBV6-1 to TRBJ2-7; 10 bases line up with TRBD1. Germline V CDR1 and CDR2: MNHNS, SASEGT. The CDR3 loop spans 16 amino acids. The ends lost 0 bases at V and 3 bases at J; junction bases unmatched: 5.

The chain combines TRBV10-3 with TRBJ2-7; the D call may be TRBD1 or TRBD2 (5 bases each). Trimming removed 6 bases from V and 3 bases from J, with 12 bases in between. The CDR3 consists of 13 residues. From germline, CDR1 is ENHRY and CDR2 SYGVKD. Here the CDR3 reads CAISAGTDYEQYF. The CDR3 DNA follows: TGTGCCATCAGCGCCGGGACGGACTACGAGCAGTACTTC.

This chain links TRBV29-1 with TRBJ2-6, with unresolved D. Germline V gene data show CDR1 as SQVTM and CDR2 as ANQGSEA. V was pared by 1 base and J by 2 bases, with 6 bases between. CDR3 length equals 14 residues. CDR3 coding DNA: TGCAGCGTTGAAGGAGGAACTGGGGCCAACGTCCTGACTTTC. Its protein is CSVEGGTGANVLTF.

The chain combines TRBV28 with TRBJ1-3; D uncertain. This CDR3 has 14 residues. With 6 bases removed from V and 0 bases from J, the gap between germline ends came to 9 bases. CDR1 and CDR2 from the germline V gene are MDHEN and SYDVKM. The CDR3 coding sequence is TGTGCCAGCAGACCGAACCACTCTGGAAACACCATATATTTT. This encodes CASRPNHSGNTIYF.